This entry is about one T cell receptor beta chain. This sample was included in a study of T cell responses to AZD1222 COVID-19 vaccine. Only in-frame clones appear in the TCRdb table, and some are missing; sequencing was by immunoSEQ multiplex PCR. Of roughly 97,000 clones in the sample, around 86% are singletons; the top ten hold 3.3%. Trimming left V 4 bases short and J 8 bases short, with 12 bases between. The CDR3 covers 12 residues. In germline, CDR1 is SGDLS, CDR2 YYNGEE. The clonotype originates from an adult who received the MenACWY meningococcal vaccine as a control. This specimen consisted of peripheral blood, obtained 28 days after the second dose of the MenACWY control vaccine. This sequence joins TRBV9 and TRBJ1-2, with a possible D match to TRBD1 (6 bases). CDR3: CASSPGTSGYTF. The CDR3 DNA reads TGTGCCAGCAGCCCAGGGACATCGGGCTACACCTTC.